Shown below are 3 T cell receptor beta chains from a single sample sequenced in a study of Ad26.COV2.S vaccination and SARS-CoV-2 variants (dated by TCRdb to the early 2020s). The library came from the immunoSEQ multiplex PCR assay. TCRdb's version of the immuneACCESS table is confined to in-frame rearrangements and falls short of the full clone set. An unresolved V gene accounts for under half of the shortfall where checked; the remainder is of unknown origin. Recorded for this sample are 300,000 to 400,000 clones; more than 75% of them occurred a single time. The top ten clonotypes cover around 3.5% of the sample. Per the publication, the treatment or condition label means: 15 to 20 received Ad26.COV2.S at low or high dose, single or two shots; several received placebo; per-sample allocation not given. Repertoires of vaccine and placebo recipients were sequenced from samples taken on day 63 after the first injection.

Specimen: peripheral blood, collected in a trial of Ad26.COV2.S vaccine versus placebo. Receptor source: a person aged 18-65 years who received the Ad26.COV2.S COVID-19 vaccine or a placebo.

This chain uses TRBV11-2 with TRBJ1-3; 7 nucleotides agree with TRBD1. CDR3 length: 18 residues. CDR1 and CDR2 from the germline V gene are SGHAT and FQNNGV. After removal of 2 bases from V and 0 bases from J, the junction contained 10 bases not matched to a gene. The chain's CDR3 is CASSLLQGTTLSGNTIYF. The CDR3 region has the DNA TGTGCCAGCAGCTTACTACAGGGGACTACTCTCTCTGGAAACACCATATATTTT.

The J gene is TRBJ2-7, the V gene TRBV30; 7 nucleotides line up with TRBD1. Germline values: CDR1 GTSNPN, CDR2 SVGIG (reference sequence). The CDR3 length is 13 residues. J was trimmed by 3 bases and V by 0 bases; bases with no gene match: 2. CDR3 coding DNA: TGTGCCTGGAGTGTATGGGACAGCTACGAGCAGTACTTC. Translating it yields CAWSVWDSYEQYF.

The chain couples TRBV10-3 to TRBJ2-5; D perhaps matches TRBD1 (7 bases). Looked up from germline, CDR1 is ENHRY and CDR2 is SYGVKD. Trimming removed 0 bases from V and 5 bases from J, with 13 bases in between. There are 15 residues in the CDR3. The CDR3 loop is CAISESTGRTETQYF. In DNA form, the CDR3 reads TGTGCCATCAGTGAGTCGACAGGGAGGACGGAGACCCAGTACTTC.